This is a list of T cell receptor beta chains from one sample in a study of CD8 T cells in ankylosing spondylitis. MiXCR was run by TCRdb on the 5' RACE reads, yielding one entry per CDR3 protein. The sample carries about 220,000 distinct CDR3 sequences, roughly 6.6% recorded once. Sequencing input: blood, either unsorted or a sorted T cell fraction (not recorded which). The receptors stem from a male donor with ankylosing spondylitis. CDR3s include the opening cysteine and the closing phenylalanine or tryptophan. A D gene is named only where the DNA matches it firmly. Size tells how often a clone was seen (once, few, many) or the class of an expanded clone, and some rows leave it out.

j_call clone_size d_call v_call cdr3_nt cdr3_aa
TRBJ1-5 many . TRBV27 TGTGCCAGCAGTGCCCTGGGTGGCAATCAGCCCCAGCATTTT CASSALGGNQPQHF
TRBJ2-7 . . TRBV29-1 TGCAGCGTTGAAAAGGGAGAATCGTACGAGCAGTACTTC CSVEKGESYEQYF
TRBJ2-1 many . TRBV7-8 TGTGCCAGCAGCTTATCTGTGGGAGGCAAGTACAATGAGCAGTTCTTC CASSLSVGGKYNEQFF
TRBJ2-2 few TRBD2 TRBV12-3/TRBV12-4 TGTGCCAGCAGTTTCTTGGCGGGGGGGAACACCGGGGAGCTGTTTTTT CASSFLAGGNTGELFF
TRBJ2-5 many TRBD1 TRBV20-1 TGCAGTGCTGGACAGGGTTCAGAGACCCAGTACTTC CSAGQGSETQYF
TRBJ2-1 many TRBD2 TRBV10-3 TGTGCCGTAGGACTAGCGGGGAATGAGCAGTTCTTC CAVGLAGNEQFF
TRBJ2-7 . TRBD1 TRBV29-1 TGCAGCGTGTGGACAGGGGACAACTACGAGCAGTACTTC CSVWTGDNYEQYF
TRBJ2-6 few . TRBV20-1 TGCAGTGCTGTGGGGCGGGACTCAAGGAACGTCCTGACTTTC CSAVGRDSRNVLTF
TRBJ2-5 many . TRBV4-2 TGTGCCAGCAGCCAAGAAGGACGAGGGGTTTGGGAGACCCAGTACTTC CASSQEGRGVWETQYF
TRBJ2-3 many . TRBV7-9 TGTGCCAGCCCGGGGGACGATACGCAGTATTTT CASPGDDTQYF
TRBJ2-2 few . TRBV5-1 TGCGCCAGCAGCCTAGGGGTATTGACCAACACCGGGGAGCTGTTTTTT CASSLGVLTNTGELFF
TRBJ1-2 few TRBD1 TRBV7-2 TGTGCCAGCAGTTTTATGGGGGGGGACAGTAACACTGGCTACACCTTC CASSFMGGDSNTGYTF
TRBJ1-4 many . TRBV29-1 TGCAGCGTTGGGGAAAACGTCGGCGAAAAACTGTTTTTT CSVGENVGEKLFF
TRBJ2-1 few . TRBV11-2 TGTGCCAGCAGCTTAGTTGGGGGGCCCTACAATGAGCAGTTCTTC CASSLVGGPYNEQFF
TRBJ1-5 many . TRBV14 TGTGCCAGCAGCCAAGGCAGGGGTAGTAGGCAGCCCCAGCATTTT CASSQGRGSRQPQHF
TRBJ1-2 many . TRBV29-1 TGCAGCGTTGTACGTAGCTATGGCTACACCTTC CSVVRSYGYTF
TRBJ1-1 many . TRBV12-5 TGTGCTAGTGGTTTGTCCCCCGGACGGATGAACACTGAAGCTTTCTTT CASGLSPGRMNTEAFF
TRBJ2-7 many TRBD2 TRBV5-4 TGTGCCAGCAGCCCTTACACTAGCGGGGGGTACGAGCAGTACTTC CASSPYTSGGYEQYF
TRBJ2-7 few . TRBV6-5 TGTGCCAGCAGTTACGGTAATCGCCCGCCGCGAGACGAGCAGTACTTC CASSYGNRPPRDEQYF
TRBJ1-2 many TRBD1 TRBV14 TGTGCCAGCAGCCAAGACAGGGGGCGCGGCTATGGCTACACCTTC CASSQDRGRGYGYTF
TRBJ2-1 few . TRBV7-2 TGTGCCAGCAGCTTAGCGGGACTGTTCAATGAGCAGTTCTTC CASSLAGLFNEQFF
TRBJ2-7 . . TRBV30 TGTGCCTGGAGCGCCAGGACTAACTCCTACGAGCAGTACTTC CAWSARTNSYEQYF